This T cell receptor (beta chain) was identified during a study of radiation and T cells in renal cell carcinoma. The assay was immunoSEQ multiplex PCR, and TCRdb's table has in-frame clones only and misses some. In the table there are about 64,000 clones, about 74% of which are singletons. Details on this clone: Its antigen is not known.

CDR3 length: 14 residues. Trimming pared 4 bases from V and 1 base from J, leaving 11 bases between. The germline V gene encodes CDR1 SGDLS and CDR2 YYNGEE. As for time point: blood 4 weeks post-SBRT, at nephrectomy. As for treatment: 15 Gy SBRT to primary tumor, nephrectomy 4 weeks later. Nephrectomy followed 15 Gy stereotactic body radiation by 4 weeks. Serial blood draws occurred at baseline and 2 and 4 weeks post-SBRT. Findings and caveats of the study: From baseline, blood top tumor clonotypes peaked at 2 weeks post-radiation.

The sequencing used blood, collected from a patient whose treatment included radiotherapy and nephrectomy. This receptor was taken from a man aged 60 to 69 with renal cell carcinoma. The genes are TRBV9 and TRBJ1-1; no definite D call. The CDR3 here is CASSSTRGNTEAFF. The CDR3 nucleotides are TGTGCCAGCAGCTCAACACGGGGGAACACTGAAGCTTTCTTT.